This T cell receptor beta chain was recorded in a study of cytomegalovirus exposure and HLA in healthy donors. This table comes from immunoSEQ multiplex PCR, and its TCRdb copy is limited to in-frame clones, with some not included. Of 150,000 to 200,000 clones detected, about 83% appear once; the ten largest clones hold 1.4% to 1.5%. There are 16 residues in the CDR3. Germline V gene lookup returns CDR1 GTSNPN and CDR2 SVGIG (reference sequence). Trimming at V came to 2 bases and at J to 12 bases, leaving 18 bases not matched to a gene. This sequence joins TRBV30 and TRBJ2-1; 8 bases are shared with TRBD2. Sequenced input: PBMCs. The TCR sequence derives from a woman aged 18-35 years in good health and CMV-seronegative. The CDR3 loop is CAWSPTLAGSRGGQFF. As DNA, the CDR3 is TGTGCCTGGAGTCCCACCCTAGCGGGTTCAAGGGGAGGGCAGTTCTTC.